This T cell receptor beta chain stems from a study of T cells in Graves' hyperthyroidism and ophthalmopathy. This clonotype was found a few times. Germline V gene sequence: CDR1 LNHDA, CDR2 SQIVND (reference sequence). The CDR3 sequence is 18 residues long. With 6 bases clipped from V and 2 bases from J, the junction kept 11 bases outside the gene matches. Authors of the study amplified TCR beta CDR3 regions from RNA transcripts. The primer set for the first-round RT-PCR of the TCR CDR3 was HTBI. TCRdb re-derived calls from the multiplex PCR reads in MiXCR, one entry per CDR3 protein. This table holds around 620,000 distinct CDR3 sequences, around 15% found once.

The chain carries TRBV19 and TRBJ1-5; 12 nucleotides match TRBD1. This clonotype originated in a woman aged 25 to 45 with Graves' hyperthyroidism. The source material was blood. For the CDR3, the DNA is TGTGCCAGTAGGGGGGGACAGGGGGCGAATATGGGCAATCAGCCCCAGCATTTT. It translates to CASRGGQGANMGNQPQHF.